This TCR beta chain stems from a study of blood T cells in healthy people across ages. PCR was performed a second time for about 7 to 12 cycles using a sample-barcoded 5' primer and a J-beta primer mix. A single record per CDR3 protein comes from TCRdb applying MiXCR to the 5' RACE reads. The sample has under 2,000,000 distinct CDR3 sequences; about 50% are singletons. Germline assignment: CDR1 SGHNT and CDR2 YYREEE (reference sequence). The length of the CDR3 is 18 residues. V lost 0 bases and J lost 2; bases outside the gene matches: 8. Material: blood. This chain connects TRBV5-4 to TRBJ2-7, with 13 bases that match TRBD2. The receptor was derived from a middle-aged woman in good health. The CDR3 nucleotides read TGTGCCAGCAGCTTGGCGGGGACTAGCGGGGCCCGCACCTACGAGCAGTACTTC. This codes for CASSLAGTSGARTYEQYF.